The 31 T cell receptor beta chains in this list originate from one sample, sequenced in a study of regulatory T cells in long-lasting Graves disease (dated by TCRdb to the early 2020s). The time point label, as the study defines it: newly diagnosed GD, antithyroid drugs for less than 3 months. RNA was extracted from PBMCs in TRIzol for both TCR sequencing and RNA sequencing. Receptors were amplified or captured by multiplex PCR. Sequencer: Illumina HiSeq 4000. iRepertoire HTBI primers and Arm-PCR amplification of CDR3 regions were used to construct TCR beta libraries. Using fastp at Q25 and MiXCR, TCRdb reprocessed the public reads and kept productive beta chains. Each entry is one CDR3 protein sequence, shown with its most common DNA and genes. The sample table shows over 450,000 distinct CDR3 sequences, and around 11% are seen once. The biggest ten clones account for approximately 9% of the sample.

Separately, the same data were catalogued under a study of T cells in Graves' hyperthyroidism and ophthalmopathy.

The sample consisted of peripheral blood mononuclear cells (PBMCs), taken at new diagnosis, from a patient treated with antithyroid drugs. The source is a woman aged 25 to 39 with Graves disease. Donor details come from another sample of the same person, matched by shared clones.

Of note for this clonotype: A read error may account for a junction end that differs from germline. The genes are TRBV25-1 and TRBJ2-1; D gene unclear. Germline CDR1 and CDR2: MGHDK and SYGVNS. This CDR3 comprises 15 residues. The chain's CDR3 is CASSVATSSYNEQFF. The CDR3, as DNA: TGTGCCAGCAGTGTGGCAACAAGCTCCTACAATGAACAGTTCTTC.

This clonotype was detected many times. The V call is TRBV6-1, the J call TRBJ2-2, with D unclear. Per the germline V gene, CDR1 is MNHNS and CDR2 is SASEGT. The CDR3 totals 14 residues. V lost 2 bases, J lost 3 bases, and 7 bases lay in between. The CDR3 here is CASSESGDTGELFF. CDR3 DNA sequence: TGTGCCAGCAGTGAATCTGGGGACACCGGGGAGCTGTTTTTT.

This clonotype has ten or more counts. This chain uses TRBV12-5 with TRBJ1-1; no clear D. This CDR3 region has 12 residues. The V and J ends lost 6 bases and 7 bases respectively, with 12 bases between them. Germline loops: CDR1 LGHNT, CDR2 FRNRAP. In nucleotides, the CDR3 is TGTGCTAGTGGCCGTAGGGCAGATGAAGCTTTCTTT. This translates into CASGRRADEAFF.

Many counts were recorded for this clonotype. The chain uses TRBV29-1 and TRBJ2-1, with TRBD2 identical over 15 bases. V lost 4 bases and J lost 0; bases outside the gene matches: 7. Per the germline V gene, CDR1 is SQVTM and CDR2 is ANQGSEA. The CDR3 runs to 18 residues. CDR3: CSVAGTSGRHLSYNEQFF. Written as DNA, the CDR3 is TGCAGCGTTGCCGGGACTAGCGGGAGGCACCTCTCCTACAATGAGCAGTTCTTC.

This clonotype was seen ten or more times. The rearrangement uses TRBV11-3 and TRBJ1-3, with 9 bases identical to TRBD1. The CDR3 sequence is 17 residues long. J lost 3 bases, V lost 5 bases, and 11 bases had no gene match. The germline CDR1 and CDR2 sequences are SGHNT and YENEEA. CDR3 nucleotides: TGTGCCAGCAGCAACCCTGCGACAGGGGGTTTTGGAAACACCATATATTTT. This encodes CASSNPATGGFGNTIYF.

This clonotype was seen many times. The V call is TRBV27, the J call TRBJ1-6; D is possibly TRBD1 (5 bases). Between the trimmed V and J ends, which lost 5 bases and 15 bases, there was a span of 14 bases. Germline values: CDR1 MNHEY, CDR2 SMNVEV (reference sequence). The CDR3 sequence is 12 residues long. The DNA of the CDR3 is TGTGCCAGCAGTCCTAACGGGGGTGGCCTCCACTTT. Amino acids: CASSPNGGGLHF.

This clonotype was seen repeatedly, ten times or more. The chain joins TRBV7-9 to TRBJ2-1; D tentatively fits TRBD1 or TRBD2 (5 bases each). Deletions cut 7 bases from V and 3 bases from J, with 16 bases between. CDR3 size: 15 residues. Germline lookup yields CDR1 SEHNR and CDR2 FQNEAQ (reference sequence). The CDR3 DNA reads TGTGCCAGCAACCCGGGACCAAGGCTCTACAATGAGCAGTTCTTC. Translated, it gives CASNPGPRLYNEQFF. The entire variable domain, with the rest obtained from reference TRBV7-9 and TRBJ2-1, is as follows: DTGVSQNPRHKITKRGQNVTFRCDPISEHNRLYWYRQTLGQGPEFLTYFQNEAQLEKSRLLSDRFSAERPKGSFSTLEIQRTEQGDSAMYLCASNPGPRLYNEQFFGPGTRLTVL.

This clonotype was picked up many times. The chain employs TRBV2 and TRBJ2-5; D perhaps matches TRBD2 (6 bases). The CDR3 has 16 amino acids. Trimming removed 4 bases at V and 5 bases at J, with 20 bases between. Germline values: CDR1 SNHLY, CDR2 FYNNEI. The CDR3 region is CASSGGSGNGLETQYF. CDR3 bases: TGTGCCAGCAGTGGCGGTAGCGGAAATGGTTTGGAGACCCAGTACTTC.

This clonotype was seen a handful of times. The CDR3 DNA follows: TGTGCCAGCAGTCAAAACAGGGTTTACGAGCAGTACTTC. This codes for CASSQNRVYEQYF. The genes are TRBV6-2 or TRBV6-3 and TRBJ2-7, with D maybe TRBD1 (6 bases). The V and J ends lost 5 bases and 4 bases respectively, with 12 bases between them. The germline gives CDR1 MNHEY, CDR2 SVGEGT. The CDR3 is made up of 13 amino acids.

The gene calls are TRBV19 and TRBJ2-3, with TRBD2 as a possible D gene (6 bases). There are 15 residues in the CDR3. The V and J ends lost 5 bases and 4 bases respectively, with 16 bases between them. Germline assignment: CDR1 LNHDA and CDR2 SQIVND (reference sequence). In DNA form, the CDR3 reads TGTGCCAGTAGTGTCCGGACGGAGGGCTCAGATACGCAGTATTTT. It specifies CASSVRTEGSDTQYF.

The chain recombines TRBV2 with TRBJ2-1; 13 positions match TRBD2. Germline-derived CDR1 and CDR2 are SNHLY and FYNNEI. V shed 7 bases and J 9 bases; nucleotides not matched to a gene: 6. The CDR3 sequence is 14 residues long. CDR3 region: CASIGLAGAGEQFF. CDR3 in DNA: TGTGCCAGCATAGGACTAGCGGGAGCTGGTGAGCAGTTCTTC.

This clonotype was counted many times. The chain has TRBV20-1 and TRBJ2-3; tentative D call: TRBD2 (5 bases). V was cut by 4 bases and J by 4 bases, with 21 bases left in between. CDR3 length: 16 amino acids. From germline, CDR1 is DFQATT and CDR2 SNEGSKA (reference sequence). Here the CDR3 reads CSAKGFGSMGADTQYF. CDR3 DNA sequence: TGCAGTGCTAAAGGGTTTGGGAGTATGGGCGCAGATACGCAGTATTTT.

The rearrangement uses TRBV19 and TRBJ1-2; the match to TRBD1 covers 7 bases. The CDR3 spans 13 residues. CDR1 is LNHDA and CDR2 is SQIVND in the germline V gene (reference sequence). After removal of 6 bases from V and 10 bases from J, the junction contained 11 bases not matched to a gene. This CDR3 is CASSPGGQHAYTF. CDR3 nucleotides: TGTGCCAGTAGCCCAGGGGGACAGCATGCCTACACCTTC.

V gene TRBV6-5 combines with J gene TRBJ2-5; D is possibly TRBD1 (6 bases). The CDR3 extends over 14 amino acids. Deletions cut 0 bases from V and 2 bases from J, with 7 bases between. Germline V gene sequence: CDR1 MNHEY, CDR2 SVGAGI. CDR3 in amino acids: CASSYSTGQETQYF. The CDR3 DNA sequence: TGTGCCAGCAGTTACTCGACAGGACAAGAGACCCAGTACTTC.

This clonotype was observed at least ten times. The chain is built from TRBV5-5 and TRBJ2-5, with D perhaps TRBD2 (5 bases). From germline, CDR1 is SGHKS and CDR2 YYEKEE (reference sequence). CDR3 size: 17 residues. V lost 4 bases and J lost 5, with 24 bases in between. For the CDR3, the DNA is TGTGCCAGCAGCCCGATCAGCGGAGCTTACTTCCTGGAGACCCAGTACTTC. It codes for CASSPISGAYFLETQYF.

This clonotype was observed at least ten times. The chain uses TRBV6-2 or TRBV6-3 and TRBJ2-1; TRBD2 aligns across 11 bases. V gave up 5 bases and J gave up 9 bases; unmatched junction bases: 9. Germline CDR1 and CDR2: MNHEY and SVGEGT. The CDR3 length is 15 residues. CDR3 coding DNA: TGTGCCAGCAGTCTACTAGCGGGAGCTGAGGTTGAGCAGTTCTTC. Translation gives CASSLLAGAEVEQFF.

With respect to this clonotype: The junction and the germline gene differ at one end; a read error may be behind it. The chain's CDR3 is CASSYADRSTGELLF. The CDR3 region has the DNA TGTGCCAGCAGTTACGCGGACAGATCCACCGGGGAGCTGCTTTTT. V usage is TRBV6-5 and J usage is TRBJ2-2; TRBD1 is a possible D gene (6 bases). The germline V gene encodes CDR1 MNHEY and CDR2 SVGAGI. The CDR3 is 15 residues long.

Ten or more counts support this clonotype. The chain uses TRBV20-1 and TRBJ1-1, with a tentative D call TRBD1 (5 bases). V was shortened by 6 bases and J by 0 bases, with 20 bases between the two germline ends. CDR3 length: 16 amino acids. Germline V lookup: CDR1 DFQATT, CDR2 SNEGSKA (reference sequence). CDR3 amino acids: CSAVTGTAGMNTEAFF. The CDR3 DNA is TGCAGTGCGGTGACCGGGACCGCTGGGATGAACACTGAAGCTTTCTTT.

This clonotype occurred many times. The chain's CDR3 is CSFSAQPGLMNTEAFF. The CDR3 DNA reads as TGCAGCTTCTCGGCCCAGCCAGGCCTCATGAACACTGAAGCTTTCTTT. The chain is built from TRBV29-1 and TRBJ1-1; the D is unclear. The ends were cut back, 8 bases at V and 0 bases at J, with 22 bases in the middle. The germline V gene has CDR1 SQVTM and CDR2 ANQGSEA. This CDR3 has 16 residues.

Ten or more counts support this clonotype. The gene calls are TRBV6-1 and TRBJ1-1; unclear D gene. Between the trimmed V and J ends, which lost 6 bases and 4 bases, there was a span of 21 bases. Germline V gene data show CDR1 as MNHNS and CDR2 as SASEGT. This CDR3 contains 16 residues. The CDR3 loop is CASRVTPLRKRTEAFF. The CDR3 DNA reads TGTGCCAGCAGGGTGACCCCCCTTCGCAAACGCACTGAAGCTTTCTTT.

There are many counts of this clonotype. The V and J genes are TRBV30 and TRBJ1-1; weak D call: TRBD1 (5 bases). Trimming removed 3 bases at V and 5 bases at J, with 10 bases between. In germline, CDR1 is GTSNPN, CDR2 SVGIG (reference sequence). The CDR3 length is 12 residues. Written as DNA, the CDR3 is TGTGCCTGGAGCCGGGGGGGAACTGAAGCTTTCTTT. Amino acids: CAWSRGGTEAFF.

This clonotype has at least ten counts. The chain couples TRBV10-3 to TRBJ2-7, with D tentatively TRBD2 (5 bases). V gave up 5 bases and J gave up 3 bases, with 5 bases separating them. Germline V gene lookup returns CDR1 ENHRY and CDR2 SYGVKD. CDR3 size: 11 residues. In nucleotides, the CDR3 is TGTGCCATCAGTCGGGACTACGAGCAGTACTTC. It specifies CAISRDYEQYF.

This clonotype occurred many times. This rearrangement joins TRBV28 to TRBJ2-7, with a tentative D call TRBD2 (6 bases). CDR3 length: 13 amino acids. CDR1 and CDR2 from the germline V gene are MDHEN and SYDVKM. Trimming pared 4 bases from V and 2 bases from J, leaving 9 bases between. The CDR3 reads CASSWDLPYEQYF. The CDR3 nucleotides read TGTGCCAGCAGTTGGGACTTACCCTACGAGCAGTACTTC.

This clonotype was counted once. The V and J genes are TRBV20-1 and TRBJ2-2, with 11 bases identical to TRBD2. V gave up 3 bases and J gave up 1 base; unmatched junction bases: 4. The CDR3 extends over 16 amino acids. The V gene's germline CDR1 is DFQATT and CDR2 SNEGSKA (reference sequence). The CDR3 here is CSASPGTSGNTGELFF. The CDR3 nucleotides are TGCAGTGCTAGCCCCGGGACTAGCGGGAACACCGGGGAGCTGTTTTTT.

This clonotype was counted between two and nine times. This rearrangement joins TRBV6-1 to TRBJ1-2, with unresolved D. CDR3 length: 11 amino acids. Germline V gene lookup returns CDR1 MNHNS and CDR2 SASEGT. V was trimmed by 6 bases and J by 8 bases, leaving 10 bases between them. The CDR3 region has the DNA TGTGCCAGCAGCGAGATGGGCGGCTACACCTTC. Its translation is CASSEMGGYTF.

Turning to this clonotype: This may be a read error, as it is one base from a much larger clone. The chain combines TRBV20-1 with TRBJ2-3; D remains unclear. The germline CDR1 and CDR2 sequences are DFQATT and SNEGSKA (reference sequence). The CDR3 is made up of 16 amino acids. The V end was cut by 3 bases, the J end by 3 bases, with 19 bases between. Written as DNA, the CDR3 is TGCAGTGCTAGTGGGCCAGACAATACCCCGACAGATACGCAGTATTTT. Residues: CSASGPDNTPTDTQYF.

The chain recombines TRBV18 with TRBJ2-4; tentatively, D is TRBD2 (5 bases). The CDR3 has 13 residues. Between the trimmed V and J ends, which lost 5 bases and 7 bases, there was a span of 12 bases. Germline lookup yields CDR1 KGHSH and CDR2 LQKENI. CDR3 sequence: CASSKPADNIQYF. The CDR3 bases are TGTGCCAGCTCAAAACCAGCGGACAACATTCAGTACTTC.

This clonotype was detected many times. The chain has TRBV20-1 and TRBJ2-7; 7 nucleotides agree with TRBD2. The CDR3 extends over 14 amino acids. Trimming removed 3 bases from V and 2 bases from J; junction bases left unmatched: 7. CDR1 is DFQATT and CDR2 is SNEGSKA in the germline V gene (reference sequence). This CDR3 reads CSASGRLRPYEQYF. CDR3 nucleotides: TGCAGTGCTAGCGGGAGGCTACGGCCCTACGAGCAGTACTTC.

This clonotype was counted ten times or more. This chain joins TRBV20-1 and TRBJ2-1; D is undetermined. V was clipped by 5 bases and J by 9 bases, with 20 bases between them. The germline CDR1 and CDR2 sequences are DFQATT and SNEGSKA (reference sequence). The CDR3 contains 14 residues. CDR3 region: CSAPESALGIEQFF. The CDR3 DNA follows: TGCAGTGCTCCCGAGAGCGCTTTGGGTATTGAGCAGTTCTTC.

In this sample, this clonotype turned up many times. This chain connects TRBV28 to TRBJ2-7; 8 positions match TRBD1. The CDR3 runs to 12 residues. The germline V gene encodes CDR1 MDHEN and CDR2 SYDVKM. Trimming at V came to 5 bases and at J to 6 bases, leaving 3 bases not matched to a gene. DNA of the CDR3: TGTGCCAGCAGTAACACAGGGGGCGAGCAGTACTTC. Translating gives CASSNTGGEQYF.

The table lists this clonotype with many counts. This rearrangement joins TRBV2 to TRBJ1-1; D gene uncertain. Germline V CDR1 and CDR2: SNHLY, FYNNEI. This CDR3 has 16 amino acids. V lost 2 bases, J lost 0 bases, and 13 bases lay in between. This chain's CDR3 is CASSESRMRMNTEAFF. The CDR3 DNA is TGTGCCAGCAGTGAATCCCGTATGAGGATGAACACTGAAGCTTTCTTT.